This TCR beta chain was documented in a study of blood T cell repertoires in COVID-19. Study context: The study drew acute and convalescent COVID-19 samples from the United States, Italy and Spain. Nucleic acid was either cDNA or gDNA, and it came from T cells, B-cell-depleted T cells, or PBMCs.

In the study's own analysis: Researchers report that nucleated cell counts were estimated from reference gene primer amplification. Assay: immunoSEQ multiplex PCR; the TCRdb copy retains only in-frame clones and omits some. That table furnishes V, J and clone size, whereas the DNA furnished D and trimming. The table has 350,000 or so clones, around 87% seen once. This clone occurred once. The sample carries other DNA sequences with the same CDR3. The V end was cut by 1 base, the J end by 6 bases, with 6 bases between. Germline V gene lookup returns CDR1 LNHDA and CDR2 SQIVND (reference sequence). The CDR3 has 12 amino acids.

The chain uses TRBV19 and TRBJ1-2; D remains unclear. The sample taken for sequencing was peripheral blood. This TCR derives from a man between 18 and 35 years old with active or convalescent COVID-19. In DNA form, the CDR3 reads TGTGCCAGTAGTATAGGAGGGAATGGCTACACCTTC. It is translated as CASSIGGNGYTF.